The entry that follows covers one T cell receptor (beta chain) sequence. The CDR3 runs 12 residues. V gave up 1 base and J gave up 12 bases, with 10 bases separating them. The germline V gene has CDR1 SGHTA and CDR2 FQGNSA. These data come from a study of shared clonotypes between healthy human individuals. Study as a whole: A couple of women and a few men aged 18 to 49 served as donors. There were three CD4 naive, three CD4 memory, two CD8 naive and one CD8 memory plates per donor.

Measured with immunoSEQ multiplex PCR; TCRdb has only the in-frame clones, and not every one. The repertoire includes 2 million to 2.5 million clones, 95% of them detected once, and roughly 0.13% sits in the top ten. The gene calls are TRBV7-2 and TRBJ2-1; tentatively, D is TRBD2 (5 bases). Sequenced material: naive CD4+ T cells sorted from blood. Subset in this sample: CD45RA+ positively selected. The source of this sequence is a man younger than 35 in good health. The CDR3 here is CASSLGAGGQFF. Written as DNA, the CDR3 is TGTGCCAGCAGCTTAGGGGCGGGCGGGCAGTTCTTC.